The clone carrying this T cell receptor beta chain has a handful of counts. Its matching antigen is unknown. This sample is part of a study of regulatory and conventional T cells in RAG deficiency. Study-wide background: CID or atypical SCID patients with hypomorphic RAG mutations often have autoimmunity. Notes on the study in general: Omenn syndrome and CID/AS patients had approximately 91-fold fewer unique Treg TCR beta sequences, versus approximately 9.6-fold elsewhere.

The assay was immunoSEQ multiplex PCR, and TCRdb's table has in-frame clones only and misses some. The data show approximately 1,300 clones, roughly 85% seen once. Conventional CD4+ T cells were sorted from blood as CD25-low CD127-high cells. Germline CDR1 is ENHRY and CDR2 is SYGVKD. The CDR3 extends over 14 amino acids. V trimming: 2 bases; J trimming: 4 bases; junction bases outside the gene matches: 3. The sequence was obtained from a human donor with RAG deficiency presenting as severe combined immunodeficiency. The source material was CD4+ effector T cells sorted from blood. The chain links TRBV10-3 to TRBJ2-7, with 9 nucleotides matching TRBD1. DNA for the CDR3: TGTGCCATCAGTGAGGACAGGGGGAGATACGAGCAGTACTTC. Encoded protein: CAISEDRGRYEQYF.